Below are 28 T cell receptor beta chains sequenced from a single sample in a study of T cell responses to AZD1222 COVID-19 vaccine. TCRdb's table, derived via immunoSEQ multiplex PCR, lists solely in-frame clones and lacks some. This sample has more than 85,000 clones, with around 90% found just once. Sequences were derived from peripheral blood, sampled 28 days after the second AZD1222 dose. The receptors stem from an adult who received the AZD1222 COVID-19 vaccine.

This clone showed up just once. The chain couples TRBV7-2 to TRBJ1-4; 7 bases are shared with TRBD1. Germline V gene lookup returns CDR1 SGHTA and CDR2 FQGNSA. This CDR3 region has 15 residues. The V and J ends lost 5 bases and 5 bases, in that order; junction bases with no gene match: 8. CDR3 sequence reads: CASSETGTVNEKLFF. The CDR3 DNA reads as TGTGCCAGCAGCGAAACCGGGACAGTCAATGAAAAACTGTTTTTT. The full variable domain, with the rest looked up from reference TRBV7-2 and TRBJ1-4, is GAGVSQSPSNKVTEKGKDVELRCDPISGHTALYWYRQSLGQGLEFLIYFQGNSAPDKSGLPSDRFSAERTGGSVSTLTIQRTQQEDSAVYLCASSETGTVNEKLFFGSGTQLSVL.

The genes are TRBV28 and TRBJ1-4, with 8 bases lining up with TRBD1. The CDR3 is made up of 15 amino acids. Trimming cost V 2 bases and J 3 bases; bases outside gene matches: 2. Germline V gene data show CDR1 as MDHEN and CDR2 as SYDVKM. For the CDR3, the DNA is TGTGCCAGCAGTTTACTACAGGGGGCTAATGAAAAACTGTTTTTT. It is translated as CASSLLQGANEKLFF.

CDR3 residues: CASNLLTGVETQYF. CDR3 DNA: TGTGCCAGCAACCTCCTTACAGGGGTCGAGACCCAGTACTTC. This chain joins TRBV2 and TRBJ2-5; TRBD1 matches at 7 bases. Germline assignment: CDR1 SNHLY and CDR2 FYNNEI. V shed 7 bases, J shed 5 bases, and the junction held 10 bases outside the gene matches. This CDR3 is built from 14 residues.

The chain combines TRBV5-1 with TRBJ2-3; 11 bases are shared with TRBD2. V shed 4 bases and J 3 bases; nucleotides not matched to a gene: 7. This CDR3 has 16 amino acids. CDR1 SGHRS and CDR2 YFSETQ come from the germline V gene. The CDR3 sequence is CASSRLLAGGTDTQYF. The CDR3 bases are TGCGCCAGCAGCCGACTTCTAGCGGGAGGTACAGATACGCAGTATTTT.

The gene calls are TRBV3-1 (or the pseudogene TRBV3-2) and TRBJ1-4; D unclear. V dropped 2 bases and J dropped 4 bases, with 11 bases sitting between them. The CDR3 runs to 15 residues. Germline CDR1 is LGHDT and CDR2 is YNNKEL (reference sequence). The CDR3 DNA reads TGTGCCAGCAGCCAAACGACGGCCTATAATGAAAAACTGTTTTTT. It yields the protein CASSQTTAYNEKLFF.

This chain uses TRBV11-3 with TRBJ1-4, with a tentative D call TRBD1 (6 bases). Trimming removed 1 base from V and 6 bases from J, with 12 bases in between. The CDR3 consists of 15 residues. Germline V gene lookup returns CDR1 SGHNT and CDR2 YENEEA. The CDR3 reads CASSLVGGPHEKLFF. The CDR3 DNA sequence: TGTGCCAGCAGCTTAGTGGGGGGGCCCCATGAAAAACTGTTTTTT. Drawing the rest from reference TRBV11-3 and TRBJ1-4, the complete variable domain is EAGVVQSPRYKIIEKKQPVAFWCNPISGHNTLYWYLQNLGQGPELLIRYENEEAVDDSQLPKDRFSAERLKGVDSTLKIQPAELGDSAVYLCASSLVGGPHEKLFFGSGTQLSVL.

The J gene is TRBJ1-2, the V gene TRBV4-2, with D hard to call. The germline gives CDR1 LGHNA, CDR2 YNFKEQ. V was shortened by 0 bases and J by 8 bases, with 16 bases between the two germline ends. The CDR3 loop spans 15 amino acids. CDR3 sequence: CASSQDTSGQNGYTF. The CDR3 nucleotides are TGTGCCAGCAGCCAAGATACGTCCGGTCAAAACGGCTACACCTTC.

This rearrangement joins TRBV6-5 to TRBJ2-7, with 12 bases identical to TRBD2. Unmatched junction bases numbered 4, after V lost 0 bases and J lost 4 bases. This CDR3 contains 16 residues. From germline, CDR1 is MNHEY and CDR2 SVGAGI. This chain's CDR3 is CASSYSASGGDYEQYF. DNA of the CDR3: TGTGCCAGCAGTTACTCCGCTAGCGGGGGGGATTACGAGCAGTACTTC.

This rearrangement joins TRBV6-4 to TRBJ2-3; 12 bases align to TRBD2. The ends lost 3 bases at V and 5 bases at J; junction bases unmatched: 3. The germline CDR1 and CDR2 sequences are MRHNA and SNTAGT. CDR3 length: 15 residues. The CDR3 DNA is TGTGCCAGCAGTGAATCTAGCGGGAGGGGAGATACGCAGTATTTT. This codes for CASSESSGRGDTQYF.

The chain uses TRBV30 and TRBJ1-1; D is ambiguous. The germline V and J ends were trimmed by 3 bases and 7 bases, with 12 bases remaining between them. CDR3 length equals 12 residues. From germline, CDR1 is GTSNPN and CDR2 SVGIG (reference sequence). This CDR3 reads CAWSGLGFEAFF. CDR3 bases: TGTGCCTGGAGCGGCTTGGGGTTTGAAGCTTTCTTT.

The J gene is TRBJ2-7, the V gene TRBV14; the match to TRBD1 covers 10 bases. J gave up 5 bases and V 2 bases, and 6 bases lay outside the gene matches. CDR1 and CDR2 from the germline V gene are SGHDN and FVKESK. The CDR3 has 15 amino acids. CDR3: CASSQRTGGLDEQYF. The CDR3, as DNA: TGTGCCAGCAGCCAACGGACAGGGGGACTCGACGAGCAGTACTTC.

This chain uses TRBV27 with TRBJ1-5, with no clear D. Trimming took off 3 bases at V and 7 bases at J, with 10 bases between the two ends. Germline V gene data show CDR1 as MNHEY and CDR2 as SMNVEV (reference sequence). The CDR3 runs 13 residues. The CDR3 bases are TGTGCCAGCAGTTTCACCCGGGGACAGCCCCAGCATTTT. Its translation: CASSFTRGQPQHF.

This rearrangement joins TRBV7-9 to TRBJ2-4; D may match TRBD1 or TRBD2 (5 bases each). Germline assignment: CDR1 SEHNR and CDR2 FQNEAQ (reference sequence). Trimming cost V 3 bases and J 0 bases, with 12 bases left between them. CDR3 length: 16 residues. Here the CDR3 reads CASSLRGSLAKNIQYF. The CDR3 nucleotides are TGTGCCAGCAGCTTGAGGGGCAGTCTAGCCAAAAACATTCAGTACTTC.

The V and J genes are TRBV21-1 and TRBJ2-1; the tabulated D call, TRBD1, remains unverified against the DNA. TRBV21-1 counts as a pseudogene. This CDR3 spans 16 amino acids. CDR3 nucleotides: TGTGCCAGCAGCAGTACGACAGGGGACTCCTACAATGAGCAGTTCTTC. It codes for CASSSTTGDSYNEQFF.

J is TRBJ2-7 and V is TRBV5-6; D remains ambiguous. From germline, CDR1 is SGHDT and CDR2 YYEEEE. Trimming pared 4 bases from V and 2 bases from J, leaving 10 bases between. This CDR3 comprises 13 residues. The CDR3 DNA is TGTGCCAGCAGCGCAGGACCAACCTACGAGCAGTACTTC. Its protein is CASSAGPTYEQYF.

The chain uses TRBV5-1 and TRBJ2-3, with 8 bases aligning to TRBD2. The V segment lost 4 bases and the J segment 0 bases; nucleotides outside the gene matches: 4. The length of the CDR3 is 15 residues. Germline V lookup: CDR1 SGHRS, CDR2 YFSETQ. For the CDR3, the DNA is TGCGCCAGCAGCCTAGCGGGTATAAGCACAGATACGCAGTATTTT. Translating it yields CASSLAGISTDTQYF. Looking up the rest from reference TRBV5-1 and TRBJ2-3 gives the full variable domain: KAGVTQTPRYLIKTRGQQVTLSCSPISGHRSVSWYQQTPGQGLQFLFEYFSETQRNKGNFPGRFSGRQFSNSRSEMNVSTLELGDSALYLCASSLAGISTDTQYFGPGTRLTVL.

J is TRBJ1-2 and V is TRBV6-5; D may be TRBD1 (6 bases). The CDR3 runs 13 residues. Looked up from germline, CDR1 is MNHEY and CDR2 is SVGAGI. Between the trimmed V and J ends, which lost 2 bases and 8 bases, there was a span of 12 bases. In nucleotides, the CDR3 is TGTGCCAGCAGTTACGGGACATTTCAAGGCTACACCTTC. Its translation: CASSYGTFQGYTF.

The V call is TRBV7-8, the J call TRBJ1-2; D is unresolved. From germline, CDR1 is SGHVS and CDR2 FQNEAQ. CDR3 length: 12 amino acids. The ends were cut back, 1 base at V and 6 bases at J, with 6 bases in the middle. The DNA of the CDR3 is TGTGCCAGCAGCTTAGGCGGGAATGGCTACACCTTC. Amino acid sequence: CASSLGGNGYTF.

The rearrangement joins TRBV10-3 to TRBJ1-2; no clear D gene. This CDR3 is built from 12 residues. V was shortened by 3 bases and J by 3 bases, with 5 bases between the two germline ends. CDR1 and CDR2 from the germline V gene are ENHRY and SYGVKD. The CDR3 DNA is TGTGCCATCAGTGACCGATACTATGGCTACACCTTC. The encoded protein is CAISDRYYGYTF.

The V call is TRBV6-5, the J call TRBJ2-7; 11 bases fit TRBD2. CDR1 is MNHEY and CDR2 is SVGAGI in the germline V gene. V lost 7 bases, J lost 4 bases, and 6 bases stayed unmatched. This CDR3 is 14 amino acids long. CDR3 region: CASKPGLAAYEQYF. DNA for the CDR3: TGTGCCAGCAAACCGGGACTAGCGGCGTACGAGCAGTACTTC.

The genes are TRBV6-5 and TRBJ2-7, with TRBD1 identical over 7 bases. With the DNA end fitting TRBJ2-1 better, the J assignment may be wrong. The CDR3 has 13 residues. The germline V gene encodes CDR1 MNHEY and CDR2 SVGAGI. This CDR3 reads CASTGQTYNEQFF. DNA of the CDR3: TGTGCCAGCACGGGACAGACCTACAATGAGCAGTTCTTC.

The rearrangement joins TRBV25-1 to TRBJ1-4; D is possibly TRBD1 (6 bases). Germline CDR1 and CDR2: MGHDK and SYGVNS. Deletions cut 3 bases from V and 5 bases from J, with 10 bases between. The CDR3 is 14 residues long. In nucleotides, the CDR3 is TGTGCCAGCAGTGAGAGGGGGACAAATGAAAAACTGTTTTTT. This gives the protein CASSERGTNEKLFF.

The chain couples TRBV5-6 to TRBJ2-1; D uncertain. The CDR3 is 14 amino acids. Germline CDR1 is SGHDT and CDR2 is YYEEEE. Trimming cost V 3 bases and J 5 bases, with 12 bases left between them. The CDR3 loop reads CASSSRVVHNEQFF. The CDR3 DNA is TGTGCCAGCAGCTCCCGGGTGGTTCACAATGAGCAGTTCTTC.

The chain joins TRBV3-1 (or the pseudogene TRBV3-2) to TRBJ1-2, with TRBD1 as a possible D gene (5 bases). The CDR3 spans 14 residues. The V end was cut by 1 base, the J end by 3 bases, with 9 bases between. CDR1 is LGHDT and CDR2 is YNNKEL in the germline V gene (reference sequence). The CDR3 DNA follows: TGTGCCAGCAGCCAAGTCCTGGGGGACTATGGCTACACCTTC. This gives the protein CASSQVLGDYGYTF.

This chain's CDR3 is CASSQGTSNTGELFF. Here the CDR3 DNA reads TGTGCCAGCAGCCAGGGTACTAGCAACACCGGGGAGCTGTTTTTT. This rearrangement joins TRBV3-1 (or the pseudogene TRBV3-2) to TRBJ2-2; perhaps TRBD2 as D (6 bases). The CDR3 covers 15 residues. Germline values: CDR1 LGHDT, CDR2 YNNKEL (reference sequence). Trimming left V 3 bases short and J 2 bases short, with 10 bases between.

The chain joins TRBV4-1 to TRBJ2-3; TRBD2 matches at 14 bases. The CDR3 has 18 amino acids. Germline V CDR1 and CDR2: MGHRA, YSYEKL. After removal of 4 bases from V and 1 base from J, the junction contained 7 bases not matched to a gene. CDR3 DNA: TGCGCCAGCAGCCTTCGACTAGCGGGAGGGCCGGGCACAGATACGCAGTATTTT. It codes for CASSLRLAGGPGTDTQYF.

The CDR3 DNA reads TGTGCCAGCAGCCGACAGGGGGCGGAAAACACCATATATTTT. This translates into CASSRQGAENTIYF. The chain is built from TRBV5-4 and TRBJ1-3, with 10 bases lining up with TRBD1. After removal of 4 bases from V and 6 bases from J, the junction contained 4 bases not matched to a gene. The CDR3 loop spans 14 amino acids. Germline V gene data show CDR1 as SGHNT and CDR2 as YYREEE (reference sequence).

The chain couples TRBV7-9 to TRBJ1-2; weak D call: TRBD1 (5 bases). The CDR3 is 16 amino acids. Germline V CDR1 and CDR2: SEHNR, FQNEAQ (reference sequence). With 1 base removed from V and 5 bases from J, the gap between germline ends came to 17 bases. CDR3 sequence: CASSLGPGRSVYGYTF. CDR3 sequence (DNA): TGTGCCAGCAGCTTAGGCCCAGGGAGGAGCGTTTATGGCTACACCTTC.